This record concerns one T cell receptor (beta chain) sequence. Profiling relied on immunoSEQ multiplex PCR, and the TCRdb table lists in-frame clones only, not all of them. The sample comprises tens of thousands of clones, roughly 88% of which are singletons, and approximately 4% rests with the top ten. The sample is drawn from a study of blood T cell repertoires in COVID-19. Study as a whole: PBMCs, B-cell-depleted T cells, or T cells were the source of the cDNA or gDNA that made up the material.

V dropped 4 bases and J dropped 5 bases, with 15 bases sitting between them. Germline V gene sequence: CDR1 MNHEY, CDR2 SVGEGT. This CDR3 comprises 15 residues. The J gene is TRBJ1-5, the V gene TRBV6-2 or TRBV6-3; a possible D gene is TRBD1 (6 bases). The TCR originated in a human donor in a cohort sampled during active COVID-19. Sequencing was performed on peripheral blood. The DNA for the CDR3 is TGTGCCAGCAGTTTTCTGACAGGACCCCATCAGCCCCAGCATTTT. Its protein is CASSFLTGPHQPQHF.